Described below is a single T cell receptor (beta chain) sequence and its context. Its target is not known. The sequenced template was cDNA made from the entire isolated RNA. Some clones are missing from TCRdb's copy, which holds only in-frame ones; the method was immunoSEQ multiplex PCR. Of about 190,000 clones in the sample, 6.5% to 9.5% were seen once. These data are taken from a study of beta chain features in type 1 diabetes. Points from the study as a whole: Shorter TCRB CDR3s, moderately but significantly so, marked every one of the four CD4+ subsets in Type 1 diabetes patients. An over-representation of cells with high TCR expression could result from cDNA sequencing.

Germline V lookup: CDR1 MNHEY, CDR2 SMNVEV (reference sequence). This CDR3 is 15 amino acids long. V lost 6 bases and J 0 bases, leaving 11 bases between the germline ends. This chain links TRBV27 with TRBJ1-4; D is unresolved. What was sequenced was central memory CD4+ T cells from blood. The source is a woman in her thirties or forties with type 1 diabetes. The CDR3: CASRPRSATNEKLFF. DNA of the CDR3: TGTGCCAGCAGGCCGAGATCCGCAACTAATGAAAAACTGTTTTTT.